The sequence of this TCR beta chain was determined in a study of blood T cell repertoires in COVID-19. At the level of the study: COVID-19 samples, acute and convalescent, were from the United States, Italy and Spain. From T cells, B-cell-depleted T cells, or PBMCs came the material, which was cDNA or gDNA.

Authors' analysis steps: Amplifying reference gene primers gave estimates of nucleated cell counts. Here immunoSEQ multiplex PCR was the method, and the copy in TCRdb shows in-frame clones only, minus some. The DNA was the basis for D and trimming; V, J and clone size are from that table. Altogether some 140,000 clones are present, 70% to 85% being singletons, with the ten largest covering roughly 29%. The V gene end was trimmed by 4 bases and the J gene end by 8 bases; junction bases not matched to a gene: 8. This CDR3 is built from 14 residues. Per germline, CDR1 SGHDN and CDR2 FVKESK. This chain uses TRBV14 with TRBJ1-1; 9 bases line up with TRBD1. The specimen was peripheral blood. This receptor was taken from a woman aged 55 to 70 with acute or convalescent COVID-19. The CDR3 loop is CASSPGTGRLEAFF. In DNA, the CDR3 is TGTGCCAGCAGCCCCGGGACAGGGAGATTGGAAGCTTTCTTT.